This TCR beta chain was documented in a study of T cells after yellow fever vaccination. About the research overall: Low-cell-number fractions were prepared with SMART-Seq v4 Ultra Low Input. General observations from the study: The booster saw the reappearance of most primary-vaccination clones (96% CD4, about 88% CD8). Some clonotypes were seen in both the CD4 and the CD8 compartments. These made up a small share and likely arose from convergent recombination.

V gave up 5 bases and J gave up 0 bases, with 11 bases separating them. CDR3 length: 15 residues. TCRdb fed the 5' RACE reads into MiXCR, producing one record per CDR3 protein. The sample has 300,000 or so distinct CDR3 sequences; around 4.1% are singletons. This clonotype was seen more than once but under ten times. The antigen is unknown. V usage is TRBV12-3 or TRBV12-4 and J usage is TRBJ1-3, with D maybe TRBD1 (5 bases). This receptor was taken from a man between 18 and 35 years old who received the YFV17D yellow fever vaccine. This specimen consisted of PBMCs, obtained 5 days after the yellow fever booster vaccination. In DNA, the CDR3 is TGTGCCAGCAGTCTCCCGGGGGGCTCTGGAAACACCATATATTTT. Translated, it gives CASSLPGGSGNTIYF.